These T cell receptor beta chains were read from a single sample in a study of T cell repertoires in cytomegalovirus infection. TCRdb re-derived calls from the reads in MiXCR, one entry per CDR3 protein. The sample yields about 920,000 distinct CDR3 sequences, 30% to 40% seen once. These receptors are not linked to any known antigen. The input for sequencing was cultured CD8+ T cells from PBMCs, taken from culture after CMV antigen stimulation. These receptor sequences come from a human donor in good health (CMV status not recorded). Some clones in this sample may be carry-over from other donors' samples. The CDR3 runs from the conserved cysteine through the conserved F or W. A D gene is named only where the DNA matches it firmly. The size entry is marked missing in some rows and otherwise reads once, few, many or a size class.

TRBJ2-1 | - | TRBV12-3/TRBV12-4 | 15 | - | CASSLDTRSYNEQFF | TGTGCCAGCAGTTTGGACACCCGCTCCTACAATGAGCAGTTCTTC
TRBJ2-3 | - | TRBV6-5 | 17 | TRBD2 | CASSYSDPAGSTDTQYF | TGTGCCAGCAGTTACTCCGATCCAGCGGGGAGCACAGATACGCAGTATTTT
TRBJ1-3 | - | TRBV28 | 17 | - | CASSFWAGPISGNTIYF | TGTGCCAGCAGTTTTTGGGCAGGCCCGATATCTGGAAACACCATATATTTT
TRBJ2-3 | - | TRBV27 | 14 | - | CASSPYRVADTQYF | TGTGCCAGCAGTCCCTATAGGGTTGCAGATACGCAGTATTTT
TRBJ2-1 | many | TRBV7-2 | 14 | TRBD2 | CASRVIAGVNEQFF | TGTGCCAGCAGGGTTATAGCGGGGGTTAATGAGCAGTTCTTC
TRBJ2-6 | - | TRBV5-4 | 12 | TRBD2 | CASSLGGSLLTF | TGTGCCAGCAGCTTGGGCGGGAGCCTTTTGACTTTC
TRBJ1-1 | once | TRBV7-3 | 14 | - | CASSLATGYTEAFF | TGTGCCAGCAGCTTAGCAACAGGGTACACTGAAGCTTTCTTT
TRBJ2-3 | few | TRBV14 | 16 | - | CASSQEGEYSTDTQYF | TGTGCCAGCAGCCAAGAAGGAGAATATAGCACAGATACGCAGTATTTT
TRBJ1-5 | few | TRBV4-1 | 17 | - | CASSQEFQGYSNQPQHF | TGCGCCAGCAGCCAAGAATTTCAGGGGTATAGCAATCAGCCCCAGCATTTT
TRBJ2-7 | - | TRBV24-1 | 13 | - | CATYGVHSYEQYF | TGTGCCACCTACGGTGTCCACTCCTACGAGCAGTACTTC
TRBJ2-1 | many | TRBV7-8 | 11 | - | CATEIGAEQFF | TGTGCCACGGAGATTGGGGCGGAGCAGTTCTTC
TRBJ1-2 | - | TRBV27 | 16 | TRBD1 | CASSLGQGARGYGYTF | TGTGCCAGCAGCTTAGGACAGGGGGCGCGGGGCTATGGCTACACCTTC
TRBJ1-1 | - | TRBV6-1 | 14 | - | CASSQKMGGTEAFF | TGTGCCAGCAGCCAAAAAATGGGGGGGACTGAAGCTTTCTTT
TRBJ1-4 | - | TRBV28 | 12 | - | CASWQANEKLFF | TGTGCCAGCTGGCAGGCTAATGAAAAACTGTTTTTT
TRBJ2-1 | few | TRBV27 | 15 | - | CASSLDKASYNEQFF | TGTGCCAGCAGTTTAGACAAAGCCTCCTACAATGAGCAGTTCTTC